The TCR beta chain under discussion was sequenced for a study of PD-L1 blockade in urothelial cancer. For the study at large: Analyses were performed on blood at 3 weeks after treatment start (the second dose) and at 6 weeks.

Sequencing was performed with immunoSEQ multiplex PCR; in TCRdb, only in-frame clones are kept and a portion is missing. The table records 45,000 or so clones, around 88% of them present only once. Trimming at V came to 4 bases and at J to 0 bases, leaving 9 bases not matched to a gene. CDR3 size: 18 residues. From germline, CDR1 is SGHNT and CDR2 YYREEE (reference sequence). The chain is built from TRBV5-4 and TRBJ2-7; TRBD2 matches at 14 bases. The material was PBMCs, obtained around atezolizumab (anti-PD-L1) treatment. The sequence came from a man aged 80 or over with urothelial cancer. The DNA of the CDR3 is TGTGCCAGCAGCCCAAACCCGGGACTAGCGGGAGTCTCCTACGAGCAGTACTTC. Translated, it gives CASSPNPGLAGVSYEQYF. Looking up the rest from reference TRBV5-4 and TRBJ2-7 gives the full variable domain: ETGVTQSPTHLIKTRGQQVTLRCSSQSGHNTVSWYQQALGQGPQFIFQYYREEENGRGNFPPRFSGLQFPNYSSELNVNALELDDSALYLCASSPNPGLAGVSYEQYFGPGTRLTVT.